The 20 T cell receptor beta chains below all came from one sample that was sequenced in a study of CD8 T cells in ankylosing spondylitis. TCRdb passed the 5' RACE reads through MiXCR, listing each CDR3 protein once. Altogether about 250,000 distinct CDR3 sequences are present, 7.5% to 9.5% being singletons, with the ten largest covering about 5%. The sample consisted of blood, either unsorted or a sorted T cell fraction (not recorded which). The receptor set was obtained from a female donor with ankylosing spondylitis or in good health (not recorded which).

There are many counts of this clonotype. V is TRBV24-1 and J is TRBJ2-1; 8 bases agree with TRBD2. The junction had 9 bases not matched to a gene; V was cut back by 0 bases and J by 9 bases. The CDR3 loop spans 16 amino acids. The germline gives CDR1 KGHDR, CDR2 SFDVKD. The CDR3 DNA reads TGTGCCACCAGTGATTTGCCCGGGACTAGTTTACCTGAGCAGTTCTTC. Translating it yields CATSDLPGTSLPEQFF.

This clonotype was recorded at least ten times. This chain connects TRBV7-9 to TRBJ2-1, with TRBD1 matching 9 bases. The CDR3 length is 15 residues. V lost 4 bases to trimming and J lost 3 bases; unmatched junction nucleotides: 4. The germline gives CDR1 SEHNR, CDR2 FQNEAQ (reference sequence). As DNA, the CDR3 is TGTGCCAGCAGCTACCGGACAGGGGACTACAATGAGCAGTTCTTC. Protein: CASSYRTGDYNEQFF.

Concerning this clonotype itself: One base away lies a much larger clone, so this may be a sequencing read error. This sequence joins TRBV5-1 and TRBJ2-7; D gene unclear. Between the trimmed V and J ends, which lost 0 bases and 9 bases, there was a span of 7 bases. The CDR3 extends over 11 amino acids. The germline V gene has CDR1 SGHRS and CDR2 YFSETQ. CDR3 nucleotide sequence: TGCGCCAGCAGCTTGGGGTACTCGCAGTACTTC. Protein sequence: CASSLGYSQYF.

This clonotype was found many times. The rearrangement links TRBV10-3 to TRBJ2-3; either TRBD1 or TRBD2 may fit D (5 bases each). Trimming shortened V by 2 bases and J by 6 bases, and 12 bases separated the two germline ends. The CDR3 runs to 14 residues. Germline lookup yields CDR1 ENHRY and CDR2 SYGVKD. The CDR3 DNA is TGTGCCATCAGTGAGGGGGGAGCGGTTGATACGCAGTATTTT. Encoded protein: CAISEGGAVDTQYF.

As for this clonotype: A much larger clone differs from this one at a single base, so this may be a read error. Because it lacks the conserved phenylalanine or tryptophan at the end, this CDR3 is likely a read error. The rearrangement links TRBV28 to TRBJ1-1; D is undetermined. Germline V gene data show CDR1 as MDHEN and CDR2 as SYDVKM. This CDR3 is 14 amino acids long. V dropped 6 bases and J dropped 1 base, with 12 bases sitting between them. DNA for the CDR3: TGTGCCAGCAGGCCAAGCACAGCGAACACTGAAGCTTTCTCT. It encodes CASRPSTANTEAFS.

This clonotype was seen ten or more times. The chain links TRBV14 to TRBJ1-1; D is unclear. This CDR3 contains 15 residues. CDR1 SGHDN and CDR2 FVKESK come from the germline V gene. The V end lost 4 bases, the J end lost 0 bases, and 12 bases lay between the germline ends. CDR3 sequence reads: CASSLSAAMNTEAFF. CDR3 coding DNA: TGTGCCAGCAGCCTCTCCGCGGCCATGAACACTGAAGCTTTCTTT.

Concerning this clonotype itself: A junction end diverges from the germline sequence, so it may reflect a read error. V and J are TRBV10-1 and TRBJ2-5, with TRBD1 matching 8 bases. The CDR3 has 9 residues. The germline V gene has CDR1 WNHNN and CDR2 SYGVQD (reference sequence). CDR3 in amino acids: CVYDRGLDF. In DNA, the CDR3 is TGCGTTTACGACAGGGGTCTAGACTTC.

This clonotype was detected many times. The rearrangement uses TRBV9 and TRBJ2-1; no firm D call. Per the germline V gene, CDR1 is SGDLS and CDR2 is YYNGEE. The CDR3 extends over 13 amino acids. The ends were cut back, 0 bases at V and 9 bases at J, with 10 bases in the middle. The DNA for the CDR3 is TGTGCCAGCAGCGTAGGGGTTCCCAGTGAGCAGTTCTTC. Encoded protein: CASSVGVPSEQFF.

This clonotype was picked up many times. V gene TRBV28 combines with J gene TRBJ2-2; D perhaps matches TRBD2 (6 bases). Germline CDR1 MDHEN, CDR2 SYDVKM. Trimming pared 7 bases from V and 2 bases from J, leaving 14 bases between. CDR3 length equals 15 residues. CDR3 in amino acids: CASTPGLVNTGELFF. DNA for the CDR3: TGTGCCAGCACCCCGGGACTGGTTAACACCGGGGAGCTGTTTTTT.

This clonotype was found many times. V and J are TRBV12-3 or TRBV12-4 and TRBJ2-1, with TRBD1 matching 10 bases. The V gene end was trimmed by 7 bases and the J gene end by 7 bases; junction bases not matched to a gene: 7. This CDR3 spans 14 amino acids. The CDR3 here is CASTQAGQGNEQFF. The CDR3 nucleotides read TGTGCCAGCACCCAGGCGGGACAGGGGAATGAGCAGTTCTTC.

This clonotype was seen many times. The rearrangement uses TRBV7-2 and TRBJ2-3; D may be TRBD2 (5 bases). Germline loops: CDR1 SGHTA, CDR2 FQGNSA. Trimming pared 3 bases from V and 3 bases from J, leaving 10 bases between. The CDR3 covers 14 residues. Written as DNA, the CDR3 is TGTGCCAGCAGCTTTGCCGGGGATACAGATACGCAGTATTTT. Protein: CASSFAGDTDTQYF.

This clonotype occurred a few times. This sequence joins TRBV12-3 or TRBV12-4 and TRBJ1-5; D ambiguous. The length of the CDR3 is 13 residues. Trimming cost V 3 bases and J 5 bases, with 8 bases left between them. The CDR3 bases are TGTGCCAGCAGTTTCAACTCTTATCAGCCCCAGCATTTT. Encoded protein: CASSFNSYQPQHF.

This clonotype was seen ten or more times. The chain's CDR3 is CASSQDADPNSPLHF. CDR3 sequence (DNA): TGTGCCAGCAGCCAAGACGCGGACCCGAATTCACCCCTCCACTTT. The rearrangement links TRBV3-1 to TRBJ1-6, with no clear D. The germline V and J ends were trimmed by 0 bases and 7 bases, with 10 bases remaining between them. Germline V lookup: CDR1 LGHDT, CDR2 YNNKEL (reference sequence). The CDR3 spans 15 residues.

This clonotype was counted at least ten times. The chain employs TRBV20-1 and TRBJ2-7, with D unresolved. V was trimmed by 3 bases and J by 2 bases, leaving 11 bases between them. Looked up from germline, CDR1 is DFQATT and CDR2 is SNEGSKA (reference sequence). The CDR3 is 13 residues long. The DNA for the CDR3 is TGCAGTGCTAGTGGTGGTCCGGCCTACGAGCAGTACTTC. Protein sequence: CSASGGPAYEQYF.

This clonotype came up a few times. The J gene is TRBJ2-3, the V gene TRBV9; D is uncertain. V lost 0 bases and J 4 bases, leaving 15 bases between the germline ends. Per the germline V gene, CDR1 is SGDLS and CDR2 is YYNGEE. This CDR3 contains 16 residues. The CDR3, as DNA: TGTGCCAGCAGCGTAGACGACCTACCGGGCGCAGATACGCAGTATTTT. It yields the protein CASSVDDLPGADTQYF.

This clonotype has a count of ten or more. This chain joins TRBV6-5 and TRBJ2-7, with TRBD1 matching over 10 bases. The CDR3 consists of 17 residues. Germline trimming cut 2 bases from V and 1 base from J; bases unmatched to any gene: 8. In germline, CDR1 is MNHEY, CDR2 SVGAGI. CDR3 loop: CASSYIWDRGISYEQYF. The CDR3 nucleotides read TGTGCCAGCAGTTACATCTGGGACAGGGGAATTTCCTACGAGCAGTACTTC.

This clonotype was observed many times. The chain is built from TRBV9 and TRBJ2-1, with 10 bases fitting TRBD1. The CDR3 contains 13 residues. Germline CDR1 SGDLS, CDR2 YYNGEE. V was clipped by 7 bases and J by 7 bases; unmatched bases: 5. CDR3 residues: CASGRQGANEQFF. The CDR3 DNA sequence: TGTGCCAGCGGACGACAGGGGGCTAATGAGCAGTTCTTC.

This clonotype was seen repeatedly, ten times or more. This chain joins TRBV14 and TRBJ2-7, with 10 bases aligning to TRBD2. Trimming at V came to 0 bases and at J to 5 bases, leaving 10 bases not matched to a gene. CDR1 SGHDN and CDR2 FVKESK come from the germline V gene. The CDR3 contains 17 residues. This chain's CDR3 is CASSQDIHSGRSHEQYF. In nucleotides, the CDR3 is TGTGCCAGCAGCCAAGACATCCATAGCGGGAGGTCCCACGAGCAGTACTTC. The full variable domain, with the rest looked up from reference TRBV14 and TRBJ2-7, is EAGVTQFPSHSVIEKGQTVTLRCDPISGHDNLYWYRRVMGKEIKFLLHFVKESKQDESGMPNNRFLAERTGGTYSTLKVQPAELEDSGVYFCASSQDIHSGRSHEQYFGPGTRLTVT.

Points on this clonotype: A much larger clone lies a single base off, so this may be a read error. The rearrangement joins TRBV6-5 to TRBJ1-1; 7 nucleotides agree with TRBD1. This CDR3 spans 15 amino acids. Looked up from germline, CDR1 is MNHEY and CDR2 is SVGAGI. The CDR3 loop reads CAGSYGRGPGTEAFF. CDR3 coding DNA: TGTGCCGGCAGTTACGGAAGGGGGCCCGGCACTGAAGCTTTCTTT.

This clonotype showed up many times. CDR3 region: CASSYQNQPQHF. Here the CDR3 DNA reads TGTGCCAGCAGTTACCAGAATCAGCCCCAGCATTTT. The chain employs TRBV6-2 or TRBV6-3 and TRBJ1-5; no definite D call. The CDR3 spans 12 residues. From germline, CDR1 is MNHEY and CDR2 SVGEGT. V gave up 2 bases and J gave up 4 bases, with 3 bases separating them.